These T cell receptor beta chains were read from a single sample in a study of blood T cell repertoires in COVID-19. This table comes from immunoSEQ multiplex PCR, and its TCRdb copy is limited to in-frame clones, with some not included. The table has approximately 150,000 clones, 80% to 90% seen once. Sequenced sample: peripheral blood. Source of these receptors: a man aged 18 to 29 with COVID-19, enrolled during active disease. The CDR3 runs from the conserved cysteine through the conserved F or W. Each record gives: D gene, V gene, J gene, clone size, CDR3 DNA, CDR3 protein. A D gene is named only where the DNA matches it firmly. Not all rows give a size; the values are once, few, many and, for expanded clones, a class.

-,TRBV5-6,TRBJ2-3,-,TGTGCCAGCAGCTTGGGAACAACGGATACGCAGTATTTT,CASSLGTTDTQYF
TRBD2,TRBV28,TRBJ2-3,-,TGTGCCAGCAGTTTAGCGGTAGGTCTAGCGGAAAGCACAGATACGCAGTATTTT,CASSLAVGLAESTDTQYF
-,TRBV5-6,TRBJ2-7,-,TGTGCCAGCAGCTCCCAGGGTAGATCCTACGAGCAGTACTTC,CASSSQGRSYEQYF
TRBD2,TRBV7-6,TRBJ2-3,once,TGTGCCAGCAGCCCCGTTCAGCGGGAGGGCACAGATACGCAGTATTTT,CASSPVQREGTDTQYF
TRBD2,TRBV7-2,TRBJ2-1,-,TGTGCCAGCAGCCTACGGGGGACTAGCGGGGGTTCGCAGTTCTTC,CASSLRGTSGGSQFF
-,TRBV20-1,TRBJ1-1,-,TGCAGTGCTACCCGGCGGGTTGAAGCTTTCTTT,CSATRRVEAFF
TRBD1,TRBV27,TRBJ2-6,once,TGTGCCAGCAGGACTACCAGGGACAGACCCCTCTCTGGGGCCAACGTCCTGACTTTC,CASRTTRDRPLSGANVLTF
TRBD1,TRBV10-3,TRBJ1-2,-,TGTGCCATCAGTGAGTCGCGGGACAGGGCGGGTGGCTACACCTTC,CAISESRDRAGGYTF
TRBD2,TRBV19,TRBJ2-1,-,TGTGCCAGTAGTATGTACGGGACTAGCGGGAGCTCCTACAATGAGCAGTTCTTC,CASSMYGTSGSSYNEQFF
-,TRBV9,TRBJ2-1,-,TGTGCCAGCAGCGTAGCGAGCGTACCCTACAATGAGCAGTTCTTC,CASSVASVPYNEQFF
TRBD1,TRBV7-7,TRBJ1-5,-,TGTGCTAGCAGCTTAGGGGGGACAGGGGGGAGCAATCAGCCCCAGCATTTT,CASSLGGTGGSNQPQHF
-,TRBV7-9,TRBJ2-7,-,TGTGCCAGCAGCGGGCGGGACGGTAGCTCCTACGAGCAGTACTTC,CASSGRDGSSYEQYF
-,TRBV5-6,TRBJ1-1,-,TGTGCCAGCAGCTTCGGGGAGCCGAACACTGAAGCTTTCTTT,CASSFGEPNTEAFF
TRBD1,TRBV14,TRBJ2-1,-,TGTGCCAGCAACCAGGACAGGGGCGGATACAATGAGCAGTTCTTC,CASNQDRGGYNEQFF
-,TRBV29-1,TRBJ2-7,-,TGCAGCGTTCTCCCAAAACACCTCCTCTACGAGCAGTACTTC,CSVLPKHLLYEQYF
TRBD1,TRBV2,TRBJ2-7,-,TGTGCCAGCAGCATCGACCAGGACAGGGGGTACCACTACGAGCAGTACTTC,CASSIDQDRGYHYEQYF
TRBD1,TRBV30,TRBJ1-4,-,TGTGCCTGGAGCTTGGACAGGGGGCGTGAAAAACTGTTTTTT,CAWSLDRGREKLFF
-,TRBV28,TRBJ1-2,few,TGTGCCAGCACAACAGGTTCCTATGGCTACACCTTC,CASTTGSYGYTF
-,TRBV5-5,TRBJ1-6,-,TGTGCCAGCAGCTTGAGGGACCGGGGGATGGATTCACCCCTCCACTTT,CASSLRDRGMDSPLHF
TRBD2,TRBV7-2,TRBJ2-7,-,TGTGCCAGCAGCTTACTGTCGAAGCCTAGCGGGAGTAGTTACGAGCAGTACTTC,CASSLLSKPSGSSYEQYF
-,TRBV18,TRBJ2-1,-,TGTGCCAGCTCACTCGCGAGCTCCTACAATGAGCAGTTCTTC,CASSLASSYNEQFF
-,TRBV11-2,TRBJ1-5,-,TGTGCCAGCAGCGTGGAGGGCGCACGCAATCAGCCCCAGCATTTT,CASSVEGARNQPQHF
TRBD1,TRBV15,TRBJ2-5,-,TGTGCCACCAGCAGAGGGCAGGGGGCGACGGAGACCCAGTACTTC,CATSRGQGATETQYF
TRBD1,TRBV27,TRBJ1-1,-,TGTGCCAGCAGGCTACAGGGGGCGAATTATCAAGCTTTCTTT,CASRLQGANYQAFF
-,TRBV5-1,TRBJ1-3,once,TGCGCCAGCAGCTTACAGCCCGGCTCTGGAAACACCATATATTTT,CASSLQPGSGNTIYF
TRBD1,TRBV28,TRBJ2-7,-,TGTGCCAGCAGTCCGAGGGACAGGGTTTTCGGCGAGCAGTACTTC,CASSPRDRVFGEQYF
TRBD1,TRBV27,TRBJ1-6,once,TGTGCCAGCAGTATAAGACAGGGGTTCCATAATTCACCCCTCCACTTT,CASSIRQGFHNSPLHF
-,TRBV7-2,TRBJ1-6,-,TGTGCCAGCAGCTCCCTCAGGGTAATCCGGACAAATTCACCCCTCCACTTT,CASSSLRVIRTNSPLHF
TRBD1,TRBV5-4,TRBJ2-7,-,TGTGCCAGCAGCTTTCCGGGACAGGGCTACGAGCAGTACTTC,CASSFPGQGYEQYF
TRBD2,TRBV27,TRBJ2-7,-,TGTGCCAGCAGTACCATAGCGGGAGGGTTCTACGAGCAGTACTTC,CASSTIAGGFYEQYF
TRBD1,TRBV12-5,TRBJ2-1,once,TGTGCTAGTGGCCCCCGGACAGGGGGAGGTTACAATGAGCAGTTCTTC,CASGPRTGGGYNEQFF
TRBD1,TRBV14,TRBJ1-6,-,TGTGCCAGCAGCCCCGGGACAGGGAATAATTCACCCCTCCACTTT,CASSPGTGNNSPLHF
-,TRBV11-2,TRBJ1-3,-,TGTGCCAGCAGCTTAGTTTTCAGGCCTGGAAACACCATATATTTT,CASSLVFRPGNTIYF
TRBD1,TRBV11-2,TRBJ2-1,-,TGTGCCAGCAGCTTCCCAAGGGACAGGGTGGGCAATGAGCAGTTCTTC,CASSFPRDRVGNEQFF
-,TRBV19,TRBJ1-1,-,TGTGCCAGTAGTATAGTGTTCCGCAGGGTCACTGAAGCTTTCTTT,CASSIVFRRVTEAFF
-,TRBV6-6,TRBJ1-1,-,TGTGCCAGCACCCCCAGTCGCAGGGGCGACACTGAAGCTTTCTTT,CASTPSRRGDTEAFF
-,TRBV10-3,TRBJ2-7,-,TGTGCCATCAGTATACGCAGGCTCGACGAGCAGTACTTC,CAISIRRLDEQYF
TRBD1,TRBV6-2/TRBV6-3,TRBJ2-1,-,TGTGCCAGCAGTTACTCAAGGGGGCTCCCCCCGGTCGAGCAGTTCTTC,CASSYSRGLPPVEQFF
-,TRBV19,TRBJ2-7,-,TGTGCCAGTAGTATGCCAGGGACCTACGAGCAGTACTTC,CASSMPGTYEQYF
-,TRBV28,TRBJ1-5,-,TGTGCCAGCAGTTCTAGACAGGCCCCGTATAGCAATCAGCCCCAGCATTTT,CASSSRQAPYSNQPQHF
-,TRBV29-1,TRBJ1-2,once,TGCAGCGTTGACGAGGGAACGGGCTACACCTTC,CSVDEGTGYTF
-,TRBV7-8,TRBJ2-1,-,TGTGCCAGCAGCCGTTCGACAGCTTACAATGAGCAGTTCTTC,CASSRSTAYNEQFF
-,TRBV27,TRBJ2-7,-,TGTGCCAGCAGTTCAGCAGGCCCCTACGAGCAGTACTTC,CASSSAGPYEQYF
TRBD1,TRBV28,TRBJ2-7,-,TGTGCCAGCAGTTTCGCCGCAGGGGGCGAGCAGTACTTC,CASSFAAGGEQYF
TRBD1,TRBV7-9,TRBJ1-6,-,TGTGCCAGCAGCTTTACCGACAGGGGAAATTCACCCCTCCACTTT,CASSFTDRGNSPLHF
-,TRBV24-1,TRBJ2-5,-,TGTGCCACCGGAGACAGGAAAGAGACCCAGTACTTC,CATGDRKETQYF
TRBD1,TRBV28,TRBJ2-7,-,TGTGCCAGCGGGCCCCGGACAGGTTCCTACGAGCAGTACTTC,CASGPRTGSYEQYF
-,TRBV28,TRBJ2-5,-,TGTGCCAGCAGTTTAGAGCTGAAGAGGGCTAAAGAGACCCAGTACTTC,CASSLELKRAKETQYF
-,TRBV7-8,TRBJ2-7,-,TGTGCCAGCAGCTTAGATAGGGGCGCGGAAGCCAGAAACTTC,CASSLDRGAEARNF
-,TRBV9,TRBJ1-4,-,TGTGCCAGCAGCCCCCATCTTTGGACGGGGAAGGAAAAACTGTTTTTT,CASSPHLWTGKEKLFF
-,TRBV12-3/TRBV12-4,TRBJ2-7,-,TGTGCCAGCAGTTGGACATTCTACGAGCAGTACTTC,CASSWTFYEQYF
-,TRBV18,TRBJ2-4,once,TGTGCCAGCACGACAGGAGTCAAAAACATTCAGTACTTC,CASTTGVKNIQYF
TRBD1,TRBV6-5,TRBJ1-2,once,TGTGCCAGGTCCCGGGACAGGGAATATGGCTACACCTTC,CARSRDREYGYTF